The 27 T cell receptor beta chains in this list originate from one sample, sequenced in a study of T cell responses to AZD1222 COVID-19 vaccine (dated by TCRdb to the early 2020s). The time point label here, explained by the study, means: baseline before first vaccination. Library construction relied on the immunoSEQ multiplex PCR assay. The table was pulled from immuneACCESS by TCRdb, which kept in-frame rearrangements only. Such tables lose some clones; where checked, under half of the loss comes from unresolved V genes, and the rest has no known cause. The sample table contains more than 75,000 clones; only one count was recorded for 90% of them. The ten largest clones represent approximately 27% of the sample. The sequencing here drew on peripheral blood, taken on day 0 of AZD1222 vaccination. The source is an adult in good health.

Details on this clone: Other DNA sequences of this sample code for an identical CDR3. The genes are TRBV28 and TRBJ1-5; no clear D gene. The V gene's germline CDR1 is MDHEN and CDR2 SYDVKM. The germline V and J ends were trimmed by 6 bases and 7 bases, with 7 bases remaining between them. CDR3 size: 11 residues. CDR3 sequence reads: CASRSNQPQHF. The CDR3 DNA is TGTGCCAGCAGATCTAACCAGCCCCAGCATTTT.

DNA for the CDR3: TGCAGCGTTGATGTGGCAGGGGTTGGAGCTGAAGCTTTCTTT. Amino acids: CSVDVAGVGAEAFF. The chain is built from TRBV29-1 and TRBJ1-1; D might be TRBD1 (6 bases). The CDR3 contains 14 residues. Per germline, CDR1 SQVTM and CDR2 ANQGSEA. V was clipped by 3 bases and J by 6 bases, with 17 bases between them.

The chain uses TRBV12-3 or TRBV12-4 and TRBJ2-5; TRBD1 matches at 9 bases. V trimming: 6 bases; J trimming: 6 bases; junction bases outside the gene matches: 5. CDR3 length equals 13 residues. The CDR3 DNA follows: TGTGCCAGCAGCGAGGACAGGGGACAGACCCAGTACTTC. Encoded protein: CASSEDRGQTQYF.

The chain uses TRBV10-3 and TRBJ2-7, with TRBD2 as a possible D gene (6 bases). Trimming pared 6 bases from V and 1 base from J, leaving 16 bases between. The CDR3 has 15 residues. Germline V gene data show CDR1 as ENHRY and CDR2 as SYGVKD. The CDR3 bases are TGTGCCATCAGAAGCCGGGACTCTCTATCCTACGAGCAGTACTTC. It translates to CAIRSRDSLSYEQYF.

The chain uses TRBV6-5 and TRBJ2-7; 16 bases are a match to TRBD2. The CDR3 runs to 16 residues. Germline V CDR1 and CDR2: MNHEY, SVGAGI. The trim removed 0 bases at V and 7 bases at J, leaving 3 bases unmatched. CDR3: CASSYSGLAGGSEQYF. DNA of the CDR3: TGTGCCAGCAGTTACTCGGGACTAGCGGGAGGGAGTGAGCAGTACTTC.

V and J are TRBV4-3 and TRBJ1-1; weak D call: TRBD1 (5 bases). Trimming stripped 5 bases from V and 3 bases from J, with 13 bases between. Looked up from germline, CDR1 is LGHNA and CDR2 is YSLEER. This CDR3 contains 14 residues. CDR3 DNA sequence: TGCGCCAGCAGCTCAAGGGGACGGTACACTGAAGCTTTCTTT. Its translation is CASSSRGRYTEAFF.

This clone was seen a few times. This rearrangement joins TRBV7-9 to TRBJ2-7; no clear D gene. The CDR3 length is 15 residues. Germline V gene data show CDR1 as SEHNR and CDR2 as FQNEAQ (reference sequence). Trimming shortened V by 5 bases and J by 0 bases, and 14 bases separated the two germline ends. In nucleotides, the CDR3 is TGTGCCAGCAGCCCTGGCGACGTACTCTCCTACGAGCAGTACTTC. It encodes CASSPGDVLSYEQYF.

This clone was counted between two and nine times. The chain has TRBV2 and TRBJ2-5; 8 nucleotides agree with TRBD1. CDR3 size: 12 residues. Germline assignment: CDR1 SNHLY and CDR2 FYNNEI. V shed 11 bases and J 3 bases; nucleotides not matched to a gene: 5. The DNA of the CDR3 is TGTGCCTTCCGGACAGGGAAAGAGACCCAGTACTTC. This codes for CAFRTGKETQYF.

The rearrangement uses TRBV6-5 and TRBJ1-2, with D perhaps matching TRBD1 (6 bases). CDR3 length: 14 residues. Germline V gene sequence: CDR1 MNHEY, CDR2 SVGAGI. With 5 bases removed from V and 4 bases from J, the gap between germline ends came to 14 bases. CDR3 bases: TGTGCCAGCAGTCGAGAGACAGGTACCTATGGCTACACCTTC. Translated: CASSRETGTYGYTF.

This chain joins TRBV28 and TRBJ2-1, with D tentatively TRBD2 (6 bases). From germline, CDR1 is MDHEN and CDR2 SYDVKM. The CDR3 contains 12 residues. V was cut by 5 bases and J by 14 bases, with 16 bases left in between. For the CDR3, the DNA is TGTGCCAGCAGTGCGGCACTAGCACGGGAGTTCTTC. It is translated as CASSAALAREFF.

The chain is built from TRBV29-1 and TRBJ1-5, with 7 bases that match TRBD1. V was clipped by 6 bases and J by 5 bases; unmatched bases: 4. CDR3 size: 12 residues. Germline CDR1 reads SQVTM; CDR2 reads ANQGSEA. The CDR3 is CSVQGKDQPQHF. CDR3 DNA: TGCAGCGTACAGGGGAAGGATCAGCCCCAGCATTTT.

The CDR3: CASRAAGLNTEAFF. For the CDR3, the DNA is TGTGCCAGCAGGGCAGCTGGCCTGAACACTGAAGCTTTCTTT. This sequence joins TRBV6-5 and TRBJ1-1, with D uncertain. Trimming shortened V by 6 bases and J by 0 bases, and 11 bases separated the two germline ends. Germline loops: CDR1 MNHEY, CDR2 SVGAGI. This CDR3 comprises 14 residues.

The genes are TRBV11-2 and TRBJ1-3; D gene unclear. CDR3 length: 15 residues. The germline gives CDR1 SGHAT, CDR2 FQNNGV. Trimming stripped 5 bases from V and 0 bases from J, with 11 bases between. The CDR3 sequence: CASSPPGRSGNTIYF. The CDR3 bases are TGTGCCAGCAGCCCCCCCGGACGCTCTGGAAACACCATATATTTT.

There are a few counts of this clone. V is TRBV18 and J is TRBJ2-1; 9 nucleotides line up with TRBD1. This CDR3 region has 13 residues. From germline, CDR1 is KGHSH and CDR2 LQKENI. V lost 6 bases and J lost 7; bases outside the gene matches: 4. Here the CDR3 reads CASSHRGPNEQFF. The CDR3 DNA is TGTGCCAGCTCCCACAGGGGGCCGAATGAGCAGTTCTTC.

In this sample, this clone turned up a few times. The chain joins TRBV3-1 (or the pseudogene TRBV3-2) to TRBJ1-4; D unresolved. V was clipped by 4 bases and J by 8 bases, with 8 bases between them. Per germline, CDR1 LGHDT and CDR2 YNNKEL (reference sequence). This CDR3 comprises 12 residues. DNA for the CDR3: TGTGCCAGCAGCCCCCTGGGGGAAAAACTGTTTTTT. It encodes CASSPLGEKLFF.

The V call is TRBV7-9, the J call TRBJ1-2; maybe TRBD1 (5 bases). The CDR3 runs to 16 residues. The V gene's germline CDR1 is SEHNR and CDR2 FQNEAQ (reference sequence). V lost 6 bases, J lost 4 bases, and 21 bases lay in between. For the CDR3, the DNA is TGTGCCAGCAGGAGTCCCCTTGGCGCCGGGGGCTATGGCTACACCTTC. This sequence encodes CASRSPLGAGGYGYTF.

J is TRBJ2-3 and V is TRBV2; D perhaps matches TRBD2 (6 bases). CDR1 and CDR2 (germline): SNHLY, FYNNEI. Trimming shortened V by 8 bases and J by 4 bases, and 25 bases separated the two germline ends. The CDR3 contains 17 residues. CDR3 region: CASPGKAGTMRADTQYF. In nucleotides, the CDR3 is TGTGCCAGCCCCGGGAAAGCGGGCACGATGAGGGCAGATACGCAGTATTTT.

The rearrangement links TRBV9 to TRBJ2-3, with TRBD2 matching over 8 bases. Germline assignment: CDR1 SGDLS and CDR2 YYNGEE. V dropped 1 base and J dropped 1; count of bases not matched to a gene: 5. The length of the CDR3 is 16 residues. Written as DNA, the CDR3 is TGTGCCAGCAGCGTACAGGGACTAGGGGGCACAGATACGCAGTATTTT. This sequence encodes CASSVQGLGGTDTQYF.

The chain links TRBV6-6 to TRBJ1-1; D is ambiguous. The length of the CDR3 is 10 residues. Trimming removed 6 bases at V and 1 base at J, with 0 bases between. CDR1 and CDR2 from the germline V gene are MNHNY and SVGAGI (reference sequence). The DNA for the CDR3 is TGTGCCAGCAGGAACACTGAAGCTTTCTTT. This encodes CASRNTEAFF.

The chain uses TRBV21-1 and TRBJ1-1; the table's D gene call, TRBD1, was not cross checked with the DNA. TRBV21-1 is a listed pseudogene. This CDR3 is built from 17 residues. The CDR3 DNA follows: TGTGCCAGCAGCAAGGTTCCGACAGGCGTTATGAACACTGAAGCTTTCTTT. This sequence encodes CASSKVPTGVMNTEAFF.

The J gene is TRBJ2-6, the V gene TRBV25-1, with 12 bases lining up with TRBD1. V lost 3 bases, J lost 16 bases, and 16 bases stayed unmatched. The CDR3 loop spans 17 amino acids. Per germline, CDR1 MGHDK and CDR2 SYGVNS. The CDR3 nucleotides read TGTGCCAGCAGTGACCCGGGACAGGGGGCGGGGAGGGAGCCTCTGACTTTC. As protein: CASSDPGQGAGREPLTF.

This chain joins TRBV28 and TRBJ1-3, with TRBD1 identical over 7 bases. The CDR3 totals 14 residues. The V gene end was trimmed by 5 bases and the J gene end by 3 bases; junction bases not matched to a gene: 4. The germline gives CDR1 MDHEN, CDR2 SYDVKM. The CDR3 region is CASSTNRGGNTIYF. CDR3 bases: TGTGCCAGCAGTACAAACAGGGGTGGAAACACCATATATTTT.

The CDR3 coding sequence is TGTGCCAGCAGCTTAAGAGGGGTTAATGGCTACACCTTC. Translating gives CASSLRGVNGYTF. V usage is TRBV7-2 and J usage is TRBJ1-2; perhaps TRBD1 as D (5 bases). The germline V gene has CDR1 SGHTA and CDR2 FQGNSA. This CDR3 is 13 amino acids long. Trimming shortened V by 2 bases and J by 6 bases, and 10 bases separated the two germline ends.

This clone was picked up one time. The chain couples TRBV7-2 to TRBJ2-7; D call uncertain. The CDR3 runs to 13 residues. Trimming took off 2 bases at V and 2 bases at J, with 7 bases between the two ends. Germline CDR1 SGHTA, CDR2 FQGNSA. CDR3 DNA sequence: TGTGCCAGCAGCTTATCAGGCACCTACGAGCAGTACTTC. This codes for CASSLSGTYEQYF.

In its sample, this clone was seen once. V is TRBV4-2 and J is TRBJ2-4; TRBD2 matches at 7 bases. The CDR3 runs to 13 residues. V shed 4 bases and J 8 bases; nucleotides not matched to a gene: 5. The germline gives CDR1 LGHNA, CDR2 YNFKEQ. The CDR3 coding sequence is TGTGCCAGCAGCCCAACCGCGGGAGACATTCAGTACTTC. As protein: CASSPTAGDIQYF.

Concerning this clone itself: At the DNA level, this CDR3 is encoded by other sequences in the same sample as well. The chain carries TRBV5-1 and TRBJ2-5, with 7 nucleotides matching TRBD2. Germline V gene lookup returns CDR1 SGHRS and CDR2 YFSETQ. The CDR3 is 14 residues long. The V and J ends lost 0 bases and 1 base, in that order; junction bases with no gene match: 0. This CDR3 is CASSLGGGQETQYF. For the CDR3, the DNA is TGCGCCAGCAGCTTGGGGGGGGGCCAAGAGACCCAGTACTTC.

The CDR3 here is CASSPLAVVIYEQYF. CDR3 in DNA: TGTGCCAGCAGCCCGCTAGCGGTGGTCATATACGAGCAGTACTTC. The V and J genes are TRBV7-6 and TRBJ2-7; 7 positions match TRBD2. V lost 5 bases, J lost 4 bases, and 11 bases stayed unmatched. The CDR3 contains 15 residues. The germline V gene has CDR1 SGHVS and CDR2 FNYEAQ. The whole variable domain, filled in from reference TRBV7-6 and TRBJ2-7, reads GAGVSQSPRYKVTKRGQDVALRCDPISGHVSLYWYRQALGQGPEFLTYFNYEAQQDKSGLPNDRFSAERPEGSISTLTIQRTEQRDSAMYRCASSPLAVVIYEQYFGPGTRLTVT.